This TCR beta chain appears in the sequencing data of a study of beta chain features in type 1 diabetes (dated by TCRdb to 2016 to 2018). General notes on the study: Mean age, gender distribution, total cell number and subset yield were not different between patients and healthy donors. Across all samples, some 110,000,000 sorted cells were examined, and cell number per subset correlated strongly with RNA yield. In the study, recently diagnosed type 1 diabetes patients and matched healthy donors were compared on the TCRB repertoires of their sorted circulating CD4+ T cell subsets. Regulatory and stem cell-like memory subsets were isolated from only 8 patients and about eight healthy donors, whereas naive and central memory subsets came from all 30 or so donors.

A single peripheral blood draw of about 116 mL on average was collected from each donor into heparinised tubes. A BD FACSAria II was used to sort naive, central memory, regulatory and stem cell-like memory CD4+ T cells with a panel that included CD45RO, CCR7, CD25, CD127, CD95 and CD27. A purity above 95% was achieved for all sorted populations. PBMCs were isolated right away by Lymphoprep density gradient centrifugation and were stained directly, without culture. Samples were stained and sorted in pairs, with one healthy donor and one patient per experiment, so that batch effects were minimized. Broad study findings and their caveats: Shorter templates might have been favored by PCR, but patient and control samples were amplified and corrected together, so both groups would have been affected equally by any skew. At VDJ recombination sites, type 1 diabetes patients had fewer insertions and more deleted nucleotides, which implies abnormalities in thymic rearrangement. A moderate but significant shortening of TCRB CDR3 length was observed in type 1 diabetes patients in all four CD4+ subsets. Because cDNA was sequenced instead of genomic DNA, activated cells with high expression could be over-represented, although the groups did not differ in activation or CD3 levels. Because small numbers of individuals were included in the HLA sub-analyses, any influence of HLA type on TCRB rearrangement was left unresolved. Naive, central memory and regulatory TCRB repertoires appeared to be more alike among patients than among healthy donors.

All of the isolated RNA was reverse transcribed with the High Capacity cDNA Reverse Transcription Kit, so expressed TCRB transcripts were sequenced. Naive, central memory and regulatory T cell samples underwent deep immunoSEQ sequencing, averaging about 3.5 million total reads per sample. Sorted cells were lysed in RLT buffer and RNA was extracted with DNase-treated RNeasy Micro or Mini kits, depending on cell number. To prevent cross-contamination, each cell subset was processed individually, whereas patient and healthy donor samples were processed jointly. Using the immunoSEQ multiplex PCR, TCRB sequences were amplified from cDNA into 87-bp fragments spanning the CDR3 region. Sequencing of the amplicons was done on the Illumina HiSeq platform. As for the original processing: Synthetic template baselines were used to correct PCR bias computationally, reads within Hamming distance 2 were collapsed, and singletons that could not be merged were discarded. By aligning reads against IMGT, V, D and J genes, CDR3 length, and insertions or deletions at six rearrangement sites were assigned. Clonotype counts were normalized to sorted cell number within each subset before computing true diversity and Gini coefficients with the tcR R package. The overlap coefficient, calculated on TCRB nucleotide sequences, was used to quantify repertoire sharing. Out-of-frame TCRB sequences from naive cells were analyzed to stand in for the pre-selection repertoire. TCRdb's version of the immuneACCESS table is confined to in-frame rearrangements and falls short of the full clone set. An unresolved V gene accounts for under half of the shortfall where checked; the remainder is of unknown origin. The DNA gave D and trimming, while V, J and clone size come from that table. The sample contains some 290,000 clones, roughly an eighth of them found a single time. The ten top clones hold roughly 0.018% of the sample.

This clone was observed a handful of times. No cognate antigen has been identified for it. Within one base of it there is no much larger clone, and no base qualities were kept. V is reduced by 2 bases and J by 5 bases, leaving a spacing of 12 bases between them. Sequences SGHTA (CDR1) and FQGTGA (CDR2) are obtained from the germline V gene. The CDR3 has 15 amino acids, counting the end cysteine and phenylalanine. CDR3 DNA is the only sequence kept; it has 45 bases, read in frame from the first base. The source of this sequence is a man aged 25 to 40 with type 1 diabetes. The V and J segments used are TRBV7-3 and TRBJ1-4; matching of 6 bases hints at TRBD1 as the D gene. Sequenced sample: naive CD4+ T cells from blood. This specimen's cell subset or site label, per the study, means: true naive CD4+ T cells. The CDR3 amino acid sequence is: CASSLSGTKNEKLFF. In nucleotides, the sequence is TGTGCCAGCAGCTTATCCGGGACAAAAAATGAAAAACTGTTTTTT.